This TCR beta chain was identified during a study of T cells in Graves' hyperthyroidism and ophthalmopathy. CDR3 length equals 14 residues. The V gene end was trimmed by 0 bases and the J gene end by 5 bases; junction bases not matched to a gene: 3. The germline gives CDR1 MGHRA, CDR2 YSYEKL. Template material for amplifying TCR beta CDR3 regions consisted of RNA transcripts. TCR CDR3 regions were first amplified by RT-PCR with HTBI primers. In TCRdb, the multiplex PCR reads were re-called with MiXCR into one record per CDR3 protein. The sample records 300,000 to 450,000 distinct CDR3 sequences, about 18% being singletons.

The chain has TRBV4-1 and TRBJ2-7, with 8 bases fitting TRBD1. The TCR was taken from a man aged 18 to 29 with Graves' ophthalmopathy. The sequencing sample was made of blood. The CDR3 DNA reads TGCGCCAGCAGCCAAGATTCACAGGGGGACGAGCAGTACTTC. Its translation: CASSQDSQGDEQYF.